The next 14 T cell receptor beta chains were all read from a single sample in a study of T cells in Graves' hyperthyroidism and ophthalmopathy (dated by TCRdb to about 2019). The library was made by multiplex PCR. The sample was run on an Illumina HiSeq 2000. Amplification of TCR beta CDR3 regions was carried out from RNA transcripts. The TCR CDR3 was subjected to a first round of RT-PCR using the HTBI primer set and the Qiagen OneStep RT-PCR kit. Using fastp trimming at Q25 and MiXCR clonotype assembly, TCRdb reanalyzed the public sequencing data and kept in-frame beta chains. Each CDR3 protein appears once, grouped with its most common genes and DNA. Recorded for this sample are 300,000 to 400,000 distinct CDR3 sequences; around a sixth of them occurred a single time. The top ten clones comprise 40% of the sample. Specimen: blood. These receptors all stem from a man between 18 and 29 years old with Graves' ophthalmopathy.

The CDR3 sequence: CASSERTSGGGTDTQYF. In DNA form, the CDR3 reads TGTGCCAGCAGTGAACGGACTAGCGGGGGGGGAACAGATACGCAGTATTTT. The chain uses TRBV28 and TRBJ2-3, with 15 nucleotides matching TRBD2. The germline V gene encodes CDR1 MDHEN and CDR2 SYDVKM. The CDR3 totals 17 residues. V shed 5 bases, J shed 3 bases, and the junction held 6 bases outside the gene matches.

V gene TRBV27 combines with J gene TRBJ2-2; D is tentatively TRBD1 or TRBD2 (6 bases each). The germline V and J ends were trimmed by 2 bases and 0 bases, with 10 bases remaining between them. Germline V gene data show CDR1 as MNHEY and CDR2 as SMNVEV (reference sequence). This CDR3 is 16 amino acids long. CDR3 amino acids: CASSLIGGPNTGELFF. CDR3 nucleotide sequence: TGTGCCAGCAGTTTAATCGGGGGCCCGAACACCGGGGAGCTGTTTTTT.

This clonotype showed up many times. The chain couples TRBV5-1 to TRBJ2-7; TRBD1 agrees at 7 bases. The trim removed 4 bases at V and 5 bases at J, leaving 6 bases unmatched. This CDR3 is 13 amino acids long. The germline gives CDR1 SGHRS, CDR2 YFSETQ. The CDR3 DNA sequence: TGCGCCAGCAGCACGCGGACAGGAAACGAGCAGTACTTC. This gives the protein CASSTRTGNEQYF. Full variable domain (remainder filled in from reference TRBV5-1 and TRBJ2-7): KAGVTQTPRYLIKTRGQQVTLSCSPISGHRSVSWYQQTPGQGLQFLFEYFSETQRNKGNFPGRFSGRQFSNSRSEMNVSTLELGDSALYLCASSTRTGNEQYFGPGTRLTVT.

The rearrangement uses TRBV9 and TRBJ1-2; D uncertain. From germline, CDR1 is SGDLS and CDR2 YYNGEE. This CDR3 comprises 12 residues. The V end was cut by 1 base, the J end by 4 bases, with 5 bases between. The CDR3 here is CASSVNPYGYTF. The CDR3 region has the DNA TGTGCCAGCAGCGTAAACCCCTATGGCTACACCTTC.

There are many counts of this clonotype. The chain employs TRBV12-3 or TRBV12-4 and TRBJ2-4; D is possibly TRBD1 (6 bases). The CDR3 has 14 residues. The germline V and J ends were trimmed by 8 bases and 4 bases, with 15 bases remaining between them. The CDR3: CASSFGRGKNIQYF. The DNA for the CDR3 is TGTGCCAGCTCTTTTGGCAGGGGAAAAAACATTCAGTACTTC.

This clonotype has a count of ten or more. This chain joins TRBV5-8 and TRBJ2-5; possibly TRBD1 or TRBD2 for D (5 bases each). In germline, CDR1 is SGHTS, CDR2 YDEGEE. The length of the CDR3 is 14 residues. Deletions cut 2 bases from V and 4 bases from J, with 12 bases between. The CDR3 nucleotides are TGTGCCAGCAGCTTCGGGACGAAGGGAGAGACCCAGTACTTC. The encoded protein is CASSFGTKGETQYF.

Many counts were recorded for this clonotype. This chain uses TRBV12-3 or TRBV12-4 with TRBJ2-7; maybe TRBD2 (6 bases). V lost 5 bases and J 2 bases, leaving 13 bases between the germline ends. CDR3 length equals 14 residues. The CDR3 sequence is CASSHRDSTYEQYF. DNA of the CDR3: TGTGCCAGCAGTCACCGGGACTCAACCTACGAGCAGTACTTC.

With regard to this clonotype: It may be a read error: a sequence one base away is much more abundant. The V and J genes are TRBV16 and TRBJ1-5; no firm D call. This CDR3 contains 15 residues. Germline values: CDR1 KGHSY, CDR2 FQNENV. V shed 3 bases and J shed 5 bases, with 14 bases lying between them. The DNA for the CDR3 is TGTGCCAGCAGCCATAGGGCAGGCGGGCATCAGCCCCAGCATTTT. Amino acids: CASSHRAGGHQPQHF.

As DNA, the CDR3 is TGTGCCATCAGAAGGGGGGGGTACATGAACACTGAAGCTTTCTTT. Translated: CAIRRGGYMNTEAFF. The chain couples TRBV6-1 to TRBJ1-1, with a possible D match to TRBD1 (6 bases). V gave up 10 bases and J gave up 0 bases, with 18 bases separating them. The germline CDR1 and CDR2 sequences are MNHNS and SASEGT. This CDR3 is built from 15 residues.

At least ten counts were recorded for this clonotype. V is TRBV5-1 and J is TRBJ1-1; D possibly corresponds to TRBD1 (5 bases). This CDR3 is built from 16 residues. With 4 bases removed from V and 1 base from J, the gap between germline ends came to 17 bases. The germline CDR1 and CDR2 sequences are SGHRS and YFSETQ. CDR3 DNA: TGCGCCAGCAGCCCGTTACAACTAGGGGAGAACACTGAAGCTTTCTTT. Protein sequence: CASSPLQLGENTEAFF.

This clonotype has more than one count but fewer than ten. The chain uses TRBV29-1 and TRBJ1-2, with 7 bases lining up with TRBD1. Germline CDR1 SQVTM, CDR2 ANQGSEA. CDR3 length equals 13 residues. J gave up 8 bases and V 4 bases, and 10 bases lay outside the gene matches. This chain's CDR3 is CSVGQGEARGYTF. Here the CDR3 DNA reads TGCAGCGTTGGACAGGGTGAAGCCAGAGGCTACACCTTC.

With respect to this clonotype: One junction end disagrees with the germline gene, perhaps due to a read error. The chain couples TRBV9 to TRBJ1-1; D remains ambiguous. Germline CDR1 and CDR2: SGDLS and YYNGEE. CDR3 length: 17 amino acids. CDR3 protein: CAGSPGARTIMDTEAFF. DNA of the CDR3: TGTGCCGGCAGCCCCGGAGCACGTACCATTATGGACACTGAAGCTTTCTTT.

CDR3: CASSLVGPPPTNEKLFF. The CDR3 DNA reads as TGCGCCAGCAGCTTGGTCGGACCGCCCCCAACTAATGAAAAACTGTTTTTT. This rearrangement joins TRBV5-1 to TRBJ1-4; D uncertain. From germline, CDR1 is SGHRS and CDR2 YFSETQ. V was shortened by 0 bases and J by 0 bases, with 12 bases between the two germline ends. The CDR3 covers 17 residues.

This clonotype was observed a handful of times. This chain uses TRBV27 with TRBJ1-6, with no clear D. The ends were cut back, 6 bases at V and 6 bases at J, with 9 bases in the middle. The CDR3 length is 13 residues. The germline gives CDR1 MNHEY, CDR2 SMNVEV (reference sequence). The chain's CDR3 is CASRSQPNSPLHF. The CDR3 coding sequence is TGTGCCAGCAGGTCCCAGCCTAATTCACCCCTCCACTTT.